The 12 T cell receptor beta chains in this list originate from one sample, sequenced in a study of cytotoxic CD8 clonotypes in ibrutinib-treated CLL. Produced via immunoSEQ multiplex PCR; TCRdb's table is partial and in-frame only. Of 150,000 or so clones in the sample, around 80% were seen once. The specimen comprised PBMCs, sampled after 24 months of ibrutinib treatment. These receptors all stem from a human donor with chronic lymphocytic leukemia.

V is TRBV2 and J is TRBJ2-2; D might be TRBD1 or TRBD2, each matching 5 bases. Trimming removed 6 bases at V and 4 bases at J, with 15 bases between. Germline V gene lookup returns CDR1 SNHLY and CDR2 FYNNEI. This CDR3 has 15 amino acids. CDR3 coding DNA: TGTGCCAGCAGATCCGGGACCCAATTCACCGGGGAGCTGTTTTTT. This translates into CASRSGTQFTGELFF.

CDR3 bases: TGTGCCAGCTCTAGCGAGAGGGGCCTCGGAGAGACCCAGTACTTC. Amino acids: CASSSERGLGETQYF. The chain employs TRBV2 and TRBJ2-5; TRBD2 might be the D (6 bases). The germline V gene encodes CDR1 SNHLY and CDR2 FYNNEI. Trimming left V 8 bases short and J 4 bases short, with 20 bases between. The CDR3 contains 15 residues. The full variable domain, in which reference TRBV2 and TRBJ2-5 provide the parts outside the CDR3, is EPEVTQTPSHQVTQMGQEVILRCVPISNHLYFYWYRQILGQKVEFLVSFYNNEISEKSEIFDDQFSVERPDGSNFTLKIRSTKLEDSAMYFCASSSERGLGETQYFGPGTRLLVL.

This chain uses TRBV4-3 with TRBJ2-7; maybe TRBD2 (5 bases). This CDR3 comprises 13 residues. Trimming removed 4 bases from V and 7 bases from J, with 14 bases in between. The germline CDR1 and CDR2 sequences are LGHNA and YSLEER. The CDR3 reads CASSLTREREQYF. CDR3 DNA sequence: TGCGCCAGCAGCCTGACAAGGGAGCGAGAGCAGTACTTC.

The V gene is TRBV6-1, the J gene TRBJ1-2; TRBD1 agrees at 8 bases. V dropped 6 bases and J dropped 6; count of bases not matched to a gene: 6. This CDR3 region has 13 residues. CDR1 and CDR2 (germline): MNHNS, SASEGT. Here the CDR3 reads CASSPGTGHGYTF. CDR3 in DNA: TGTGCCAGCAGCCCCGGGACAGGACATGGCTACACCTTC.

The gene calls are TRBV11-2 and TRBJ2-1, with D unclear. Germline-derived CDR1 and CDR2 are SGHAT and FQNNGV. The CDR3 is made up of 12 amino acids. V lost 3 bases, J lost 9 bases, and 9 bases lay in between. The CDR3 reads CASSFSAPEQFF. CDR3 sequence (DNA): TGTGCCAGCAGCTTTTCAGCGCCTGAGCAGTTCTTC.

In its sample, this clone was seen once. The CDR3 here is CASSIWQTPREQYF. CDR3 DNA sequence: TGTGCCAGCAGTATATGGCAGACTCCGCGCGAGCAGTACTTC. J is TRBJ2-7 and V is TRBV27, with D hard to call. V shed 5 bases and J shed 6 bases, with 17 bases lying between them. The CDR3 is made up of 14 amino acids. Germline CDR1 reads MNHEY; CDR2 reads SMNVEV (reference sequence).

The sample holds one count of this clone. The gene calls are TRBV9 and TRBJ2-7; a possible D gene is TRBD1 (5 bases). The CDR3 length is 15 residues. V lost 0 bases and J lost 5, with 15 bases in between. Germline V gene sequence: CDR1 SGDLS, CDR2 YYNGEE. The chain's CDR3 is CASSVEGQGYDEQYF. The CDR3 nucleotides read TGTGCCAGCAGCGTAGAAGGGCAGGGTTACGACGAGCAGTACTTC.

This chain uses TRBV6-5 with TRBJ2-4; the D call may be TRBD1 or TRBD2 (5 bases each). The germline CDR1 and CDR2 sequences are MNHEY and SVGAGI. V lost 4 bases to trimming and J lost 4 bases, with 14 bases between them. The CDR3 is 15 residues long. The CDR3 sequence: CASSSAEGRKNIQYF. The DNA of the CDR3 is TGTGCCAGCAGTTCCGCTGAGGGGCGGAAAAACATTCAGTACTTC.

The chain employs TRBV19 and TRBJ1-1, with D possibly matching TRBD1 (6 bases). This CDR3 spans 14 amino acids. Germline CDR1 and CDR2: LNHDA and SQIVND (reference sequence). Trimming shortened V by 3 bases and J by 1 base, and 9 bases separated the two germline ends. The CDR3 here is CASSMGHSNTEAFF. CDR3 sequence (DNA): TGTGCCAGTAGTATGGGACACTCGAACACTGAAGCTTTCTTT.

The CDR3: CAMRGDKSYGYTF. The DNA for the CDR3 is TGTGCCATGAGGGGAGATAAGTCCTATGGCTACACCTTC. The chain joins TRBV10-3 to TRBJ1-2, with D possibly TRBD1 on 5 matching bases. V gave up 9 bases and J gave up 4 bases, with 15 bases separating them. The germline CDR1 and CDR2 sequences are ENHRY and SYGVKD. There are 13 residues in the CDR3.

V and J are TRBV7-3 and TRBJ2-7; 9 bases fit TRBD1. The CDR3 extends over 13 amino acids. The V and J ends lost 5 bases and 4 bases, in that order; junction bases with no gene match: 3. Germline CDR1 and CDR2: SGHTA and FQGTGA. CDR3 coding DNA: TGTGCCAGCAGCCTCGGGACAGGGTACGAGCAGTACTTC. It specifies CASSLGTGYEQYF.

The rearrangement uses TRBV6-1 and TRBJ1-1, with D tentatively TRBD1 (6 bases). Germline CDR1 reads MNHNS; CDR2 reads SASEGT. The V and J ends lost 5 bases and 7 bases respectively, with 11 bases between them. CDR3 length equals 12 residues. Written as DNA, the CDR3 is TGTGCCAGCAGTAGAAACAGGGATGAAGCTTTCTTT. Residues: CASSRNRDEAFF.